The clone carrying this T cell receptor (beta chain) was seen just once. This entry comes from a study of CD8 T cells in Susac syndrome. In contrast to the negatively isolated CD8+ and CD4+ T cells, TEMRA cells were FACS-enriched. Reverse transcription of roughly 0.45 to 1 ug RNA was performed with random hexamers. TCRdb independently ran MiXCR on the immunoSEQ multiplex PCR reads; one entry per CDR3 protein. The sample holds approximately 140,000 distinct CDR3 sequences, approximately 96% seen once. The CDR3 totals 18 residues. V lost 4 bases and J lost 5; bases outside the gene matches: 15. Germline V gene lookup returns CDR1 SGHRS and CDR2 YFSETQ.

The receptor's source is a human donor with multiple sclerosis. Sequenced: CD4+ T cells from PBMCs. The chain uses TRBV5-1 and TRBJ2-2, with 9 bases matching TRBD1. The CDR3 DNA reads TGCGCCAGCAGCATCAATCCGGGACAGGGAGGAGGTACCGGGGAGCTGTTTTTT. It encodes CASSINPGQGGGTGELFF.